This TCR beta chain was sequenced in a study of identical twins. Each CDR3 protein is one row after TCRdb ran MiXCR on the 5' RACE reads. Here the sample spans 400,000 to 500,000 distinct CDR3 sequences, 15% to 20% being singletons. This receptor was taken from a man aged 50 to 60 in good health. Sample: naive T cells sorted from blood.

The CDR3 region is CAISDRGWNEQFF. The CDR3 nucleotides read TGTGCCATCAGCGACAGGGGGTGGAATGAGCAGTTCTTC. The chain couples TRBV10-3 to TRBJ2-1; 9 positions agree with TRBD1. The CDR3 consists of 13 residues. V lost 6 bases, J lost 7 bases, and 4 bases stayed unmatched. Per germline, CDR1 ENHRY and CDR2 SYGVKD.